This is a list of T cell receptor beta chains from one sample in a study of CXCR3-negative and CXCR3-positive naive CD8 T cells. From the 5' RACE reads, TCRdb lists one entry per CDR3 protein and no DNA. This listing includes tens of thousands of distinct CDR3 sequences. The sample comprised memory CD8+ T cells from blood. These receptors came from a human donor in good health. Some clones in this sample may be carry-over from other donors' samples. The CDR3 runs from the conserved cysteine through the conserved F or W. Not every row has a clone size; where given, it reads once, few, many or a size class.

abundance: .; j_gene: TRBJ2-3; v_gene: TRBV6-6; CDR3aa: CASSYLRGPSTDTQYF
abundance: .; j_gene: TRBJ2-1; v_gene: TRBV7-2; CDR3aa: CASSELAGGPLNEQFF
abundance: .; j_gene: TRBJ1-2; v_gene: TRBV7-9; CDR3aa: CASSLQGVRGYTF
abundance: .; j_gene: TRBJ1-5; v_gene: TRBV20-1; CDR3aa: CSALGQGDNQPQHF
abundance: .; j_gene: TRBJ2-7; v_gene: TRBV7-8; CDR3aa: CASSLPADGWGGYEQYF
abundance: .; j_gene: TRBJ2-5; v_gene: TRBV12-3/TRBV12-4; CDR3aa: CASSHPTGKETQYF
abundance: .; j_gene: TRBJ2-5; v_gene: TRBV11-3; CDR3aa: CASSLVIGQAGTQYF
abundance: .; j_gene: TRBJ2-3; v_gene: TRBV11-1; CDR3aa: CASSLPRGASTDTQYF
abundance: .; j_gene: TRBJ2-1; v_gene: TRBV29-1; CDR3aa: CSVEEGGAGNEQFF
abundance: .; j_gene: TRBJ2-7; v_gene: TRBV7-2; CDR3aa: CASSSSRDSRFYEQYF
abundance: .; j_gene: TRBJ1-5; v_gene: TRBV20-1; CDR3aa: CSAGDRGINQPQHF
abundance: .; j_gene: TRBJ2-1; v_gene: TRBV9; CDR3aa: CASSVEGFEQFF
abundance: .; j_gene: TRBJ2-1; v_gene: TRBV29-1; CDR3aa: CSAGTENEQFF
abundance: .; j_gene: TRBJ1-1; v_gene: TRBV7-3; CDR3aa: CASRSGNTEAFF
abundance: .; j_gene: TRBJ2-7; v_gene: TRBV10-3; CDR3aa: CAISESIAGGFYEQYF
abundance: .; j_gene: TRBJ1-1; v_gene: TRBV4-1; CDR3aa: CASSRPAQTEAFF
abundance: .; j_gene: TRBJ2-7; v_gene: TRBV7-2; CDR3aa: CASSLVALTEEAYEQYF
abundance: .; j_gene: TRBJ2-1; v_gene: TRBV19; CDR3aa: CASSIGRLADSYNEQFF
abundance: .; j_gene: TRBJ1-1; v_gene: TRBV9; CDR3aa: CASSVAGELDEAFF
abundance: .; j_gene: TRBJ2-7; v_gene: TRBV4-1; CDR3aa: CASSHLAKSSYEQYF
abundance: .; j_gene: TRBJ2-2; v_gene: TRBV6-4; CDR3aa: CATSAGTGNTGELFF
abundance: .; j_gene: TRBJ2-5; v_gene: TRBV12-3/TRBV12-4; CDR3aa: CASSSPIFSQETQYF
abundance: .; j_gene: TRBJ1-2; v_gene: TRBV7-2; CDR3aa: CASSLAPGTAGDYGYTF
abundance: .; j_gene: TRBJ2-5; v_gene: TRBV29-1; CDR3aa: CSVETPDREETQYF
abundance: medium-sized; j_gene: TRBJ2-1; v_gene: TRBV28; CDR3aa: CASGLAGEPYNEQFF
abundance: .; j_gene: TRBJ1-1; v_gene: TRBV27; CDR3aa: CASSPTGETEAFF
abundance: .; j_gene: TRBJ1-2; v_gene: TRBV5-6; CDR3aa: CASSLGGQGFGYTF
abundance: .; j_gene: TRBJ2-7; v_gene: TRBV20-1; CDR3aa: CSARGERDSAYEQYF
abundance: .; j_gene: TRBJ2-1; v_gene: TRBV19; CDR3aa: CASSVDRSYNEQFF
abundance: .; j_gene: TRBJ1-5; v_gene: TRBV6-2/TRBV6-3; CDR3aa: CASSTGVEGSQPQHF
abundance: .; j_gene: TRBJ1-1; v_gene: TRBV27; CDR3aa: CASRWGGEDTEAFF
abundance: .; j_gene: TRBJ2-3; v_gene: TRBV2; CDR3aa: CASSGRDDTQYF
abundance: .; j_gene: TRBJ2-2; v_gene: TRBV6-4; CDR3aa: CASQGDIDTGELFF
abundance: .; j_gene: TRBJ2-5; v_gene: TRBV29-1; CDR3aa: CSVTHLTGVVDEETQYF
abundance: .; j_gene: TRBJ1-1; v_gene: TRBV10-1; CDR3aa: CASSDGGHTEAFF
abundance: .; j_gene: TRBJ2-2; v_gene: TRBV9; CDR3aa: CASRDFRDGGTGELFF
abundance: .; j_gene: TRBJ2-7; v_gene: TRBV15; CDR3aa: CATSDRSGSLTYEQYF
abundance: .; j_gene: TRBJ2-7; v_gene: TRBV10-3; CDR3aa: CAISEVLAGESYEQYF
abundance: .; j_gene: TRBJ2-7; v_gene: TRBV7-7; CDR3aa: CASSPGGGNFYEQYF
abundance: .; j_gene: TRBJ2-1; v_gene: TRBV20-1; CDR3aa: CSARDLSGTGGIEEQFF
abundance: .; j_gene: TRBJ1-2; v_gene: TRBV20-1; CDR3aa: CSARDPTAQGYTF
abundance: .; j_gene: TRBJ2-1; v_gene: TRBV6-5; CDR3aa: CASSYSAGGEQFF
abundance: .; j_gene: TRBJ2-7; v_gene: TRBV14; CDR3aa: CASSQDRDQQGRVIYEQYF
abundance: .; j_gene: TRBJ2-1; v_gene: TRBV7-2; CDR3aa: CASSSMSYEQFF
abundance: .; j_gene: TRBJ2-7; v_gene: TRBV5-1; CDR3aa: CASSTRTSGHSTEQYF
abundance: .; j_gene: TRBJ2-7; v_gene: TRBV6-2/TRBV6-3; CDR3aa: CASSYGGSYEQYF
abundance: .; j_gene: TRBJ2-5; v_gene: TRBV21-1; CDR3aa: CASSKGGGLQETQYF
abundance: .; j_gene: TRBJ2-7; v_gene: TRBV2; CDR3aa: CASRALGQPYEQYF
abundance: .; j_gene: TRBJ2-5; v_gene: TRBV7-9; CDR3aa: CASSLGWVSDGEETQYF
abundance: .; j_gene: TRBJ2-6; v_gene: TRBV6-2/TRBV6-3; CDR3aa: CASSYSTTGPFNSGANVLTF
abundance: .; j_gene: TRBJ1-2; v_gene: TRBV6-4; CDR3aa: CASSDSTTAYGYTF
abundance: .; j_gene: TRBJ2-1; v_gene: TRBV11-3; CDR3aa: CASSRDGGLAGGLGEQFF
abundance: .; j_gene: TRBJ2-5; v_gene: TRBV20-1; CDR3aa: CSAHASGTLGQETQYF
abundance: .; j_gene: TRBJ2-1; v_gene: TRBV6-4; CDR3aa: CASSERAGGGDEQFF
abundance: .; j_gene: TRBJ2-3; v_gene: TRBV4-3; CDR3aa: CASSQEQGTADTQYF
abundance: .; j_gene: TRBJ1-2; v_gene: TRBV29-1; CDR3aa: CSTGQGARIYGYTF
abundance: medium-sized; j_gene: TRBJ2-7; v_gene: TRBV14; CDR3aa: CASSPPSGGTYEQYF
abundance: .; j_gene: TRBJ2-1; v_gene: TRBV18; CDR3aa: CASSPPGGRGEQFF
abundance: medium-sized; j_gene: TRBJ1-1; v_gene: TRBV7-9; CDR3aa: CASSASGGGNTEAFF
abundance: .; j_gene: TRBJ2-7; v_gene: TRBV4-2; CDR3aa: CASSQEAYDGSYEQYF